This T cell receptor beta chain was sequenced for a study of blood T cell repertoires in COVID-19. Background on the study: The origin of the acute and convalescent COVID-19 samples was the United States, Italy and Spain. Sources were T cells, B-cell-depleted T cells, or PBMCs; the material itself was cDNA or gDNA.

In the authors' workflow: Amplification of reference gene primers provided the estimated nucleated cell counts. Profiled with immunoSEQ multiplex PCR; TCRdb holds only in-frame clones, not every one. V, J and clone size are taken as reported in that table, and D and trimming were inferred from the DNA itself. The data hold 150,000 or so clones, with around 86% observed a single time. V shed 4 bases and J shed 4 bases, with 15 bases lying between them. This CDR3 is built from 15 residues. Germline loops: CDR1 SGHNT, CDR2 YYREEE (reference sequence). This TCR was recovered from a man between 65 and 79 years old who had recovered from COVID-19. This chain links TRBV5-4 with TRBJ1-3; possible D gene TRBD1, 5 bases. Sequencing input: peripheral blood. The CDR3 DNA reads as TGTGCCAGCAGCAAATCGGGGGTGAGCGGAAACACCATATATTTT. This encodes CASSKSGVSGNTIYF.